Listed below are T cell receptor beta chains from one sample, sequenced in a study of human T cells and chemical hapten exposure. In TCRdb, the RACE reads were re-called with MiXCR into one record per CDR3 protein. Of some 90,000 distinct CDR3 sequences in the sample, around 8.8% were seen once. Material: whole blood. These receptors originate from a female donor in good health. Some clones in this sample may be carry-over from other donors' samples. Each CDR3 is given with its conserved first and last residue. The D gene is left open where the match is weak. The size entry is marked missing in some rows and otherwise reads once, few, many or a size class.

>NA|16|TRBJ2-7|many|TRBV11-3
CASSGLQGGLSYEQYF
TGTGCCAGCAGCGGGCTACAGGGAGGCCTCTCCTACGAGCAGTACTTC
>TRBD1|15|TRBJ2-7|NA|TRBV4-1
CASSQPRTGAGEQYF
TGCGCCAGCAGCCAACCACGGACAGGGGCTGGCGAGCAGTACTTC
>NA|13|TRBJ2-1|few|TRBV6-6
CASGQPSDNEQFF
TGTGCCAGCGGCCAACCCAGCGACAATGAGCAGTTCTTC
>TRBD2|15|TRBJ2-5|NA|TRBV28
CASSERSGRAETQYF
TGTGCCAGCAGTGAGCGGAGCGGGAGGGCTGAGACCCAGTACTTC
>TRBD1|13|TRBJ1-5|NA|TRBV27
CASSPDRGQPQHF
TGTGCCAGCAGTCCAGACAGGGGACAGCCCCAGCATTTT
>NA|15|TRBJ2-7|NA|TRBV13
CASSPKGEGPYEQYF
TGTGCCAGCAGCCCGAAGGGGGAGGGCCCTTACGAGCAGTACTTC
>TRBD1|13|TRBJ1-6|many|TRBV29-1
CSVGTGENSPLHF
TGCAGCGTAGGGACAGGGGAAAATTCACCCCTCCACTTT
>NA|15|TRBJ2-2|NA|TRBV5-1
CASSFGPPNTGELFF
TGCGCCAGCAGCTTTGGGCCGCCGAACACCGGGGAGCTGTTTTTT
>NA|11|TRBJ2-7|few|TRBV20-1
CSAGTPYEQYF
TGCAGTGCCGGGACTCCCTACGAGCAGTACTTC
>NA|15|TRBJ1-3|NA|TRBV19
CASSISTGNGNTIYF
TGTGCCAGTAGTATCTCTACGGGGAATGGAAACACCATATATTTT
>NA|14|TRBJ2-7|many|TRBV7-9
CASSLGTGRYEQYF
TGTGCCAGCAGCTTAGGGACGGGCCGGTACGAGCAGTACTTC
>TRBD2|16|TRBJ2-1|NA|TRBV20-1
CSALYLSGSSYNEQFF
TGCAGTGCTTTGTATCTTAGCGGGAGCTCCTACAATGAGCAGTTCTTC
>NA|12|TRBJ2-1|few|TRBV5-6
CASSLVSDEQFF
TGTGCCAGCAGCTTGGTTTCCGATGAGCAGTTCTTC
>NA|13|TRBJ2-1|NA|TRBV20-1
CSARVDHSHEQFF
TGCAGTGCTAGAGTTGACCACAGCCATGAGCAGTTCTTC
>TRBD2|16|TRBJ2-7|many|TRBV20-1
CSARDLTSGTRGEQYF
TGCAGTGCTAGAGACCTCACTAGCGGGACACGGGGCGAGCAGTACTTC
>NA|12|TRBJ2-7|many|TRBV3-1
CASSQDRYEQYF
TGTGCCAGCAGCCAGGACCGGTACGAGCAGTACTTC
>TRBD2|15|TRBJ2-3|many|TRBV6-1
CASSSPAGITDTQYF
TGTGCCAGCAGTTCCCCAGCGGGAATCACAGATACGCAGTATTTT
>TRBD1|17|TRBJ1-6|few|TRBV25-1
CASSEYQGGTGSSPLHF
TGTGCCAGCAGTGAATATCAGGGGGGAACAGGGAGCTCACCCCTCCACTTT